A selection of T cell receptor beta chains follows, all from one sample in a study of cytomegalovirus exposure and HLA in healthy donors. This table comes from immunoSEQ multiplex PCR, and its TCRdb copy is limited to in-frame clones, with some not included. The table lists roughly 160,000 clones, roughly 85% of them singletons. Specimen: PBMCs. The receptors here all came from a man younger than 30 in good health and CMV-seropositive. Each CDR3 is given with its conserved first and last residue. Each record gives: J gene, V gene, D gene, clone size, CDR3 protein, CDR3 DNA. D genes are given only for firm matches. A clone size is listed for some rows: how often the clone was seen (once, few, many), or a class if it is expanded.

>TRBJ2-5|TRBV12-5|TRBD1|-
CASVTGDFQGARETQYF
TGTGCTAGTGTCACGGGGGACTTCCAGGGGGCTCGGGAGACCCAGTACTTC
>TRBJ2-3|TRBV27|TRBD1|once
CASSLRRGPSTDTQYF
TGTGCCAGCAGTTTACGCAGGGGGCCTAGCACAGATACGCAGTATTTT
>TRBJ2-3|TRBV5-4|-|-
CASKPEGRRSTDTQYF
TGTGCCAGCAAACCGGAGGGGCGACGTAGCACAGATACGCAGTATTTT
>TRBJ2-7|TRBV6-6|-|-
CASSYNRDGEQYF
TGTGCCAGCAGTTACAACAGGGATGGCGAGCAGTACTTC
>TRBJ2-7|TRBV10-3|-|-
CAIRGTSHHEQYF
TGTGCCATCAGGGGGACTTCTCACCACGAGCAGTACTTC
>TRBJ2-1|TRBV29-1|TRBD2|-
CSVEASGAYNEQFF
TGCAGCGTTGAAGCTAGCGGGGCCTACAATGAGCAGTTCTTC
>TRBJ2-5|TRBV25-1|TRBD2|once
CASSPNLLAGGSGETQYF
TGTGCCAGCAGTCCCAACTTACTAGCGGGGGGGTCGGGAGAGACCCAGTACTTC
>TRBJ1-1|TRBV9|-|-
CASSRSGAPEAFF
TGTGCCAGCAGCCGTAGTGGGGCCCCTGAAGCTTTCTTT
>TRBJ1-2|TRBV5-8|-|-
CASSKTGNYGYTF
TGTGCCAGCAGCAAAACAGGGAACTATGGCTACACCTTC
>TRBJ1-4|TRBV7-7|TRBD1|-
CASSLAGTGLEKLFF
TGTGCTAGCAGCTTAGCTGGGACAGGGCTTGAAAAACTGTTTTTT
>TRBJ2-7|TRBV7-2|-|-
CASSLVGRTNYEQYF
TGTGCCAGCAGCTTAGTAGGTAGGACTAACTACGAGCAGTACTTC
>TRBJ1-1|TRBV7-9|TRBD1|-
CASSLGGQGVEAFF
TGTGCCAGCAGCTTAGGGGGACAGGGGGTTGAAGCTTTCTTT
>TRBJ1-1|TRBV30|-|-
CAWSVRGFNTEAFF
TGTGCCTGGAGTGTACGGGGATTTAACACTGAAGCTTTCTTT
>TRBJ1-1|TRBV19|-|-
CASNPLGAKTEAFF
TGTGCCAGTAACCCCCTGGGGGCTAAGACTGAAGCTTTCTTT
>TRBJ2-7|TRBV7-9|-|few
CASAGYEQYF
TGTGCCAGTGCCGGCTACGAGCAGTACTTC
>TRBJ2-1|TRBV7-2|TRBD2|-
CASSLTSGGPYNEQFF
TGTGCCAGCAGCTTAACTAGCGGGGGGCCCTACAATGAGCAGTTCTTC
>TRBJ1-3|TRBV30|-|-
CAWEDSYSGNTIYF
TGTGCCTGGGAAGACAGTTACTCTGGAAACACCATATATTTT
>TRBJ2-2|TRBV7-2|TRBD2|once
CASSPRDYPNGELFF
TGTGCCAGCAGCCCCAGGGACTATCCGAACGGGGAGCTGTTTTTT
>TRBJ2-1|TRBV14|-|-
CASSQDLGGGEFF
TGTGCCAGCAGCCAAGATTTGGGGGGGGGCGAGTTCTTC
>TRBJ1-5|TRBV7-8|-|-
CASSLVADNQPQHF
TGTGCCAGCAGCTTAGTTGCAGACAATCAGCCCCAGCATTTT
>TRBJ2-7|TRBV14|-|-
CASSQDHGRGGDEQYF
TGTGCCAGCAGCCAAGATCATGGCAGGGGAGGGGACGAGCAGTACTTC
>TRBJ2-1|TRBV2|TRBD2|once
CASSVWFSGGSGGNEQFF
TGTGCCAGCAGTGTATGGTTTAGCGGGGGCTCCGGGGGCAATGAGCAGTTCTTC
>TRBJ2-7|TRBV9|-|-
CASSVAWADEQYF
TGTGCCAGCAGCGTAGCTTGGGCCGACGAGCAGTACTTC
>TRBJ2-5|TRBV7-9|TRBD2|-
CASKASGGPARETQYF
TGTGCCAGCAAAGCTAGCGGGGGGCCAGCTAGGGAGACCCAGTACTTC
>TRBJ1-2|TRBV18|-|once
CASSPQGGGQVYGYTF
TGTGCCAGCTCACCACAGGGGGGGGGCCAGGTCTATGGCTACACCTTC
>TRBJ2-3|TRBV11-2|TRBD1|-
CASSLSTGADTQYF
TGTGCCAGCAGCTTAAGCACAGGGGCAGATACGCAGTATTTT
>TRBJ2-7|TRBV27|TRBD1|-
CASGRTGGYEQYF
TGTGCCAGCGGGAGGACAGGGGGCTACGAGCAGTACTTC
>TRBJ2-3|TRBV11-3|-|-
CASSFEGGTDTQYF
TGTGCCAGCAGCTTCGAGGGGGGCACAGATACGCAGTATTTT